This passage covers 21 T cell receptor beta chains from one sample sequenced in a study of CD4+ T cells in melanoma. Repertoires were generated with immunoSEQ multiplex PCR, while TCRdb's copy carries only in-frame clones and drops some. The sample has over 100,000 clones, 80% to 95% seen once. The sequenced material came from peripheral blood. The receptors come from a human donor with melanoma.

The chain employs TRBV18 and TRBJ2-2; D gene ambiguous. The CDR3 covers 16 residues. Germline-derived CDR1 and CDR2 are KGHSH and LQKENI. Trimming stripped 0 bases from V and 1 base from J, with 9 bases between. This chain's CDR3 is CASSPPTLGNTGELFF. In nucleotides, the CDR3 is TGTGCCAGCTCACCACCCACGCTAGGGAACACCGGGGAGCTGTTTTTT.

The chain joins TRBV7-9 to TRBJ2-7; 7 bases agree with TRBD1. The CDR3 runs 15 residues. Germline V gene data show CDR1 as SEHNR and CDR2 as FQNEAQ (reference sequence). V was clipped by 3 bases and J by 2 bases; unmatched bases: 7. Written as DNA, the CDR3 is TGTGCCAGCAGCTTCCCCGGGACAGCTACCTACGAGCAGTACTTC. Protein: CASSFPGTATYEQYF.

CDR3 residues: CASSIEGGIGEKLFF. DNA for the CDR3: TGTGCCAGTAGTATAGAAGGTGGGATCGGGGAAAAACTGTTTTTT. The chain carries TRBV19 and TRBJ1-4, with no clear D. V gave up 0 bases and J gave up 8 bases, with 13 bases separating them. The CDR3 loop spans 15 amino acids. Germline lookup yields CDR1 LNHDA and CDR2 SQIVND (reference sequence).

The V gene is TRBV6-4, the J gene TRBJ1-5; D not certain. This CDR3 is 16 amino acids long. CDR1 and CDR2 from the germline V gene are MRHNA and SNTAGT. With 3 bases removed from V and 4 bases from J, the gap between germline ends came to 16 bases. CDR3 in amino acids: CASSDPGPLLNQPQHF. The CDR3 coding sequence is TGTGCCAGCAGTGATCCTGGACCATTACTTAATCAGCCCCAGCATTTT.

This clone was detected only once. The CDR3 region has the DNA TGTGCCAGCAGTTTCTCTCGACAGCCCTACGAGCAGTACTTC. Amino acid sequence: CASSFSRQPYEQYF. This chain links TRBV28 with TRBJ2-7; a possible D gene is TRBD1 (5 bases). V lost 3 bases and J lost 2, with 11 bases in between. The CDR3 sequence is 14 residues long. Per germline, CDR1 MDHEN and CDR2 SYDVKM.

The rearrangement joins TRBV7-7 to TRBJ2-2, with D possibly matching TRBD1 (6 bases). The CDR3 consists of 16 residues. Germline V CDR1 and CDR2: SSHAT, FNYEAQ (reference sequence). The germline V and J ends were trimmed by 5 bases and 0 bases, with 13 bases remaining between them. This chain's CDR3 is CASSPTGTANTGELFF. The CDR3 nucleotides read TGTGCCAGCAGCCCAACAGGGACGGCGAACACCGGGGAGCTGTTTTTT.

The CDR3 DNA is TGCGCCAGCAGCCAAGTACAGGGGGCGCGGGTGTCTGAAGCTTTCTTT. It translates to CASSQVQGARVSEAFF. The rearrangement joins TRBV4-3 to TRBJ1-1; 9 bases are a match to TRBD1. V trimming: 1 base; J trimming: 6 bases; junction bases outside the gene matches: 9. The CDR3 is 16 amino acids. Germline-derived CDR1 and CDR2 are LGHNA and YSLEER.

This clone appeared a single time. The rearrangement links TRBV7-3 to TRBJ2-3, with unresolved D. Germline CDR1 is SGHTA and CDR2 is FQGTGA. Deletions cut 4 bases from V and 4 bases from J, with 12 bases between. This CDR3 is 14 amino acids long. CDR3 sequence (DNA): TGTGCCAGCAGCTCGGGCCTTGTGGCAGATACGCAGTATTTT. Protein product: CASSSGLVADTQYF.

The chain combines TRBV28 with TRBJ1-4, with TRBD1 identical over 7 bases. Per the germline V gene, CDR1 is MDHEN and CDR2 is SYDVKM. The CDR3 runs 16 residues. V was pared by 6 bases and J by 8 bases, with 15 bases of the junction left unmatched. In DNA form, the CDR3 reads TGTGCCAGCAGGTTAGGGACCGGGACAGCAAGCGAAAAACTGTTTTTT. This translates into CASRLGTGTASEKLFF.

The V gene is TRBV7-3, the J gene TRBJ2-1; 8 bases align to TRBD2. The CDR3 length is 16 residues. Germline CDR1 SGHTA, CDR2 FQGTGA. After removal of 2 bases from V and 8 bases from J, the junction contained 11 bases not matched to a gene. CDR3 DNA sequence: TGTGCCAGCAGCTTATCGGTGCCTAGCGGGTCGGATGAGCAGTTCTTC. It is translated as CASSLSVPSGSDEQFF.

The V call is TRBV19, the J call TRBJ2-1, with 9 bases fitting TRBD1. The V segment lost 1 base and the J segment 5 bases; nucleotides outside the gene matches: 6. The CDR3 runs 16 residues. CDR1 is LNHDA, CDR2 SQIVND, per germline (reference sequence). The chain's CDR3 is CASSIGGTGINNEQFF. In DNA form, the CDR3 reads TGTGCCAGTAGTATAGGAGGGACAGGGATAAACAATGAGCAGTTCTTC.

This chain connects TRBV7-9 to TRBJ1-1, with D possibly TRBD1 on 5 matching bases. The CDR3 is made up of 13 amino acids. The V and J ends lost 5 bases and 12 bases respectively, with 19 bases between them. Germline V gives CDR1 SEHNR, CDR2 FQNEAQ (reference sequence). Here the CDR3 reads CASSPVSGGGTFF. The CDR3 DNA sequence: TGTGCCAGCAGCCCCGTATCGGGGGGGGGAACTTTCTTT.

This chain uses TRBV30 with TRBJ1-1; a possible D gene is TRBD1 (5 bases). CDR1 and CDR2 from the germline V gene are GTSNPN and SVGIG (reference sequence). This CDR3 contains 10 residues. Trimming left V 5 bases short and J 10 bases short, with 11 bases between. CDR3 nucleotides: TGTGCCTGGGGGGCCTTGGGAGCTTTCTTT. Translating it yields CAWGALGAFF.

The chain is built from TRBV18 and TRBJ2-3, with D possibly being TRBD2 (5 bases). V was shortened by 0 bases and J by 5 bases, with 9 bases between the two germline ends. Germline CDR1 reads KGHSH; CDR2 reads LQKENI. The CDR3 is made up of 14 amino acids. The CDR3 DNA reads TGTGCCAGCTCACCACCTAGCGTGGAAGATACGCAGTATTTT. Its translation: CASSPPSVEDTQYF.

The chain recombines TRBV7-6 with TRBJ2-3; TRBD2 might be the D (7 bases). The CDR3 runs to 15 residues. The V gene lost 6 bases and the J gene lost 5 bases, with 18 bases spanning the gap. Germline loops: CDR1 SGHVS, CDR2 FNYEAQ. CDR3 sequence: CASSFRGGARDTQYF. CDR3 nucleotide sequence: TGTGCCAGCAGTTTTAGGGGGGGGGCGAGAGATACGCAGTATTTT.

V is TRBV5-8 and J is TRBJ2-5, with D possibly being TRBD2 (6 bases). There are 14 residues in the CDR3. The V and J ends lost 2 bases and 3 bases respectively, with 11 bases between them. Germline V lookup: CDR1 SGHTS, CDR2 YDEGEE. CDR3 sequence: CASSFSGSKETQYF. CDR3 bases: TGTGCCAGCAGCTTCTCCGGGAGCAAAGAGACCCAGTACTTC.

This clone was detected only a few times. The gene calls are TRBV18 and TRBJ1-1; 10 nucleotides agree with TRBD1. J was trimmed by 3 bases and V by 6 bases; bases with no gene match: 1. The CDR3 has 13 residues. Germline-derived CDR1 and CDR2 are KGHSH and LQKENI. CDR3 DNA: TGTGCCAGCTCCGGGACAGGGGACACTGAAGCTTTCTTT. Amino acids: CASSGTGDTEAFF.

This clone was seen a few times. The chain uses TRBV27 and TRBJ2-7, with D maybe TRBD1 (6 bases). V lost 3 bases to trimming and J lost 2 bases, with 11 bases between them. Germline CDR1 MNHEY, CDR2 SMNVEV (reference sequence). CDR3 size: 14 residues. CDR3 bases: TGTGCCAGCAGTTTGAACAGGGCGGCCTACGAGCAGTACTTC. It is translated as CASSLNRAAYEQYF.

The CDR3 protein is CASSFSDRQSGQYF. The CDR3 DNA is TGTGCCAGCAGTTTTTCCGACAGGCAGAGTGGGCAGTACTTC. The chain links TRBV27 to TRBJ2-7; maybe TRBD1 (6 bases). CDR3 length equals 14 residues. With 3 bases removed from V and 9 bases from J, the gap between germline ends came to 18 bases. Germline CDR1 MNHEY, CDR2 SMNVEV (reference sequence).

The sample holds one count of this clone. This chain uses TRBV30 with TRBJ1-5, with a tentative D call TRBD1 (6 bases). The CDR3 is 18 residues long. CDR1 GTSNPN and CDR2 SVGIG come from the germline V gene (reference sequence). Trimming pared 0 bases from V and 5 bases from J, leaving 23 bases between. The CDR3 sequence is CAWSVARMGAADHQPQHF. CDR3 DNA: TGTGCCTGGAGTGTAGCCCGGATGGGGGCAGCTGACCATCAGCCCCAGCATTTT. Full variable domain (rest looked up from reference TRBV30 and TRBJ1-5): SQTIHQWPATLVQPVGSPLSLECTVEGTSNPNLYWYRQAAGRGLQLLFYSVGIGQISSEVPQNLSASRPQDRQFILSSKKLLLSDSGFYLCAWSVARMGAADHQPQHFGDGTRLSIL.

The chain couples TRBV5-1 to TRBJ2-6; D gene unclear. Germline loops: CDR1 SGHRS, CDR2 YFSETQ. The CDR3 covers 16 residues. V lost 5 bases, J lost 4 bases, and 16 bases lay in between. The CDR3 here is CASSSDPGVGANVLTF. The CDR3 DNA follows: TGCGCCAGCAGTTCCGACCCTGGGGTAGGGGCCAACGTCCTGACTTTC.